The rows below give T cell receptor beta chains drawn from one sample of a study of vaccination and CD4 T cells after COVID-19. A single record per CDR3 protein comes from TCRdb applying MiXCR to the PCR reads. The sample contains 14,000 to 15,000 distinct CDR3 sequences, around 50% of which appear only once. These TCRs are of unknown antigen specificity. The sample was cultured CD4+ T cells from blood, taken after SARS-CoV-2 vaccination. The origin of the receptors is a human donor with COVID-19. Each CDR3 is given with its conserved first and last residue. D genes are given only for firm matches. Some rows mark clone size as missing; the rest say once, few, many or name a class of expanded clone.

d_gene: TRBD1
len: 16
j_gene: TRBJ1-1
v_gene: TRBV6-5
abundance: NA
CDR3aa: CASSWTGGPLKPEAFF
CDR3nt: TGTGCCAGCAGTTGGACAGGGGGCCCCTTGAAGCCGGAAGCTTTCTTT

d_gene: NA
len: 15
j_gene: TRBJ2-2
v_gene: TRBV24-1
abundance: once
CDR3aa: CATSDLQRNTGELFF
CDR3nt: TGTGCCACCAGTGATTTGCAGAGGAACACCGGGGAGCTGTTTTTT

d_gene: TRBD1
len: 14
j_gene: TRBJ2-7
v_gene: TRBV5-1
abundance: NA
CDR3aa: CASSSGTGGFEQYF
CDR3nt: TGCGCCAGCAGCTCCGGGACAGGGGGTTTCGAGCAGTACTTC

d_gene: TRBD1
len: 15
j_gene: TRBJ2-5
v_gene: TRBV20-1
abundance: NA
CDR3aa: CSANGGTGKSETQYF
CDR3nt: TGCAGTGCTAACGGCGGGACAGGGAAAAGTGAGACCCAGTACTTC

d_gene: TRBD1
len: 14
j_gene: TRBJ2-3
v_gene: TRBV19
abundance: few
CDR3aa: CASNLGQKGDTQYF
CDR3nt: TGTGCCAGTAATTTGGGACAGAAAGGGGATACGCAGTATTTT

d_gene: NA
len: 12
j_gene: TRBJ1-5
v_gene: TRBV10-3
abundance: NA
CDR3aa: CAIRQPNQPQHF
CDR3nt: TGTGCCATCAGGCAGCCAAATCAGCCCCAGCATTTT

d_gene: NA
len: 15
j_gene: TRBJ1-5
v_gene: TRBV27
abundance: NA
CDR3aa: CASRPGSTADQPQHF
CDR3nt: TGTGCCAGCAGGCCAGGGTCCACGGCGGATCAGCCCCAGCATTTT

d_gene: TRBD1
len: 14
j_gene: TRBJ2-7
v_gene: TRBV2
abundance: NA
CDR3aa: CASRPGQGGYEQYF
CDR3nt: TGTGCCAGCAGACCGGGACAGGGAGGCTACGAGCAGTACTTC

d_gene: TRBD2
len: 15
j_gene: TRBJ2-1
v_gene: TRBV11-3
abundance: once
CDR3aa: CASSLDGLAGDEQFF
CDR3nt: TGTGCCAGCAGCTTAGACGGCTTGGCGGGAGATGAGCAGTTCTTC

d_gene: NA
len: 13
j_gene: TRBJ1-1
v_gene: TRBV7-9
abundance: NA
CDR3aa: CASSSPGDTEAFF
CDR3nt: TGTGCCAGCAGCTCGCCGGGGGACACTGAAGCTTTCTTT

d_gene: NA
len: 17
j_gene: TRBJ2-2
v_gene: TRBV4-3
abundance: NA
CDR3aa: CASSQDLSVSNTGELFF
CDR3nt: TGCGCCAGCAGCCAAGATCTAAGCGTATCGAACACCGGGGAGCTGTTTTTT

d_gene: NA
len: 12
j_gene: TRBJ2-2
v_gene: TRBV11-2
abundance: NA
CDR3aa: CAGHRDTGELFF
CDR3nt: TGTGCCGGACACAGGGACACCGGGGAGCTGTTTTTT

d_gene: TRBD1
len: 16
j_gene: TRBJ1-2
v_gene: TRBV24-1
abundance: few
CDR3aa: CATSDPNRGRNYGYTF
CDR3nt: TGTGCCACCAGTGACCCCAACAGGGGGCGAAACTATGGCTACACCTTC

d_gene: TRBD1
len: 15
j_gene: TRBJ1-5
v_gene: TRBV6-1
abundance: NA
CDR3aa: CASNRGQGRNQPQHF
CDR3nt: TGTGCCAGCAATAGGGGACAGGGAAGAAATCAGCCCCAGCATTTT

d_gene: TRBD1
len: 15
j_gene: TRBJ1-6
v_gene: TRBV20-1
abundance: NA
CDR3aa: CSARPGTADNSPLHF
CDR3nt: TGCAGTGCTAGACCAGGGACAGCCGATAATTCACCCCTCCACTTT

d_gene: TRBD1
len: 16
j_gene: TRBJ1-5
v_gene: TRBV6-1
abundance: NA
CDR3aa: CASSLLGQGGDQPQHF
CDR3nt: TGTGCCAGCAGCCTACTGGGACAGGGGGGAGATCAGCCCCAGCATTTT

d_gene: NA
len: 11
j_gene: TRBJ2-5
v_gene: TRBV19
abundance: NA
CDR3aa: CASARGETQYF
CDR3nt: TGTGCCAGCGCCCGAGGAGAGACCCAGTACTTC

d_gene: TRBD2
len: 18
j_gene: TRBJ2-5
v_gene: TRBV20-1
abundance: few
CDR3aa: CSARDKGLAGGFVETQYF
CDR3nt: TGCAGTGCTAGAGATAAAGGACTAGCGGGGGGTTTCGTAGAGACCCAGTACTTC

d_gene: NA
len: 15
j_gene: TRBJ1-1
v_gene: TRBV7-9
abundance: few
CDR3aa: CASSLFEAGGTEAFF
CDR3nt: TGTGCCAGCAGCCTCTTTGAGGCCGGGGGGACTGAAGCTTTCTTT

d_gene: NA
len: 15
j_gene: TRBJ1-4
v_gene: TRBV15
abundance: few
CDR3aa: CATSRESGFNEKLFF
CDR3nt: TGTGCCACCAGCAGAGAGTCGGGGTTTAATGAAAAACTGTTTTTT

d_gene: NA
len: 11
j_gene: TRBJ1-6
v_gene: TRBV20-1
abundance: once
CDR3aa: CSARTEVPLHF
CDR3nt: TGCAGTGCTAGAACTGAAGTACCCCTCCACTTT

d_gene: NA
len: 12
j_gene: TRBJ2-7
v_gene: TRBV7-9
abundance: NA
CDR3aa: CASSLGSYEQYF
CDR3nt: TGTGCCAGCAGCTTAGGCTCCTACGAGCAGTACTTC

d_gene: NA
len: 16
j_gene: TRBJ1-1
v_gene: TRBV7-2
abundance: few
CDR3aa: CASSSRTPRSGTEAFF
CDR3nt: TGTGCCAGCAGCTCCCGGACACCCCGATCGGGCACTGAAGCTTTCTTT

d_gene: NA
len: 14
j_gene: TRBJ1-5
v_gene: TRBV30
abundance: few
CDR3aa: CAWSGGHSNQPQHF
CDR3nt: TGTGCCTGGAGTGGGGGACACTCCAATCAGCCCCAGCATTTT

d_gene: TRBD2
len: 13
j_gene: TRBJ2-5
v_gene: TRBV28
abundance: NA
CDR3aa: CASSSGTTETQYF
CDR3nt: TGTGCCAGCAGTTCTGGGACTACTGAGACCCAGTACTTC

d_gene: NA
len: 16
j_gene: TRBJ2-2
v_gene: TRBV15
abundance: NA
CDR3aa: CATSNLPGTWTGELFF
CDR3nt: TGTGCCACCAGCAACCTTCCGGGGACCTGGACCGGGGAGCTGTTTTTT

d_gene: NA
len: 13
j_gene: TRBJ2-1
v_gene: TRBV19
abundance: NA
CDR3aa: CASSTQGWNEQFF
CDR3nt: TGTGCCAGTAGTACCCAGGGGTGGAATGAGCAGTTCTTC

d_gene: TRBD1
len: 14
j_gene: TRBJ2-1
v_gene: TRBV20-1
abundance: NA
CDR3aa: CSAPRGTGGNEQFF
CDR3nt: TGCAGTGCCCCACGGGGGACAGGGGGCAATGAGCAGTTCTTC

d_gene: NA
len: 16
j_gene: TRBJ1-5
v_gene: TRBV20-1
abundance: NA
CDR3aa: CSARGGGINSNQPQHF
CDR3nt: TGCAGTGCTAGAGGAGGCGGAATAAATAGCAATCAGCCCCAGCATTTT

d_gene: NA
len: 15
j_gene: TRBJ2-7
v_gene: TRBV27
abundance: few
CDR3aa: CASSLLRQGGKLTYF
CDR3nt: TGTGCCAGCAGTTTATTGCGGCAGGGTGGAAAACTCACGTACTTC

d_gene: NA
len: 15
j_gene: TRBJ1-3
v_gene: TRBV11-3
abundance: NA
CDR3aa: CASSSSLNSGNTIYF
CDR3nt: TGTGCCAGCAGCTCGAGCCTAAACTCTGGAAACACCATATATTTT

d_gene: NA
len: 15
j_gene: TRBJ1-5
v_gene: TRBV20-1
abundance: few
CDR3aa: CSARDWGLSNQPQHF
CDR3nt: TGCAGTGCTAGAGATTGGGGTCTTTCCAATCAGCCCCAGCATTTT

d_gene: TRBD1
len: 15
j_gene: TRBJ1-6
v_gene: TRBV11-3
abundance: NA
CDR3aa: CASSSGQGINSPLHF
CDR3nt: TGTGCCAGCAGCTCGGGACAGGGAATCAATTCACCCCTCCACTTT

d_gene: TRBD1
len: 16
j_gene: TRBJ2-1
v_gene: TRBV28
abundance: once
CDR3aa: CASSQSRDRSYNEQFF
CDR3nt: TGTGCCAGCAGTCAAAGCAGGGACAGGAGTTATAATGAGCAGTTCTTC

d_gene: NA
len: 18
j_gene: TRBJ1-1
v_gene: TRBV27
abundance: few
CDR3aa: CASSRGAGGGPMNTEAFF
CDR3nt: TGTGCCAGCAGCCGGGGGGCTGGTGGGGGCCCCATGAACACTGAAGCTTTCTTT

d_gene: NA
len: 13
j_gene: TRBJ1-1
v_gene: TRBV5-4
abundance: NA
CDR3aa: CASSFDRNTEAFF
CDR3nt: TGTGCCAGCAGCTTTGACAGGAACACTGAAGCTTTCTTT

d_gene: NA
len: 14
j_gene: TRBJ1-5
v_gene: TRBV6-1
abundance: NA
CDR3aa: CASSKTGGNQPQHF
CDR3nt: TGTGCCAGCAGTAAGACAGGTGGCAATCAGCCCCAGCATTTT

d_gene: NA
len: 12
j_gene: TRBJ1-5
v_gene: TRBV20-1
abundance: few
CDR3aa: CSARVGDQPQHF
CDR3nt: TGCAGTGCTAGAGTAGGCGATCAGCCCCAGCATTTT